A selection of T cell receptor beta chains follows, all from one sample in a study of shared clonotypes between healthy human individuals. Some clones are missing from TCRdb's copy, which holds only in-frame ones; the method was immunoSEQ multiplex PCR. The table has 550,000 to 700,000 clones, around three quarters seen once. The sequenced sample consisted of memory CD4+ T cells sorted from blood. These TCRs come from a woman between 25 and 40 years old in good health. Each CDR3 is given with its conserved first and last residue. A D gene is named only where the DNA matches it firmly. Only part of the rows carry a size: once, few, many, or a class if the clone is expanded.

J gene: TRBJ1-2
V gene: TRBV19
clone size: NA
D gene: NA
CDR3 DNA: TGTGCCAGTAGTATGGGCGTCAGGGGCATGGCCTATGGCTACACCTTC
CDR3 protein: CASSMGVRGMAYGYTF

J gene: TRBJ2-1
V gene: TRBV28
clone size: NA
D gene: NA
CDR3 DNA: TGTGCCAGCACCATTGAAGGGAAACCCCCCTACAATGAGCAGTTCTTC
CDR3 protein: CASTIEGKPPYNEQFF

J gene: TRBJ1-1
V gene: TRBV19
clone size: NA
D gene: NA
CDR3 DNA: TGTGCCAGTAGTATGTATCGGGGGAACACTGAAGCTTTCTTT
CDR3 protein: CASSMYRGNTEAFF

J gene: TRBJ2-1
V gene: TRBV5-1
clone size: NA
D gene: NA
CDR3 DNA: TGCGCCAGCAGCTTGTTGTCGGGAGTATCTCCTGTCAATGAGCAGTTCTTC
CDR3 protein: CASSLLSGVSPVNEQFF

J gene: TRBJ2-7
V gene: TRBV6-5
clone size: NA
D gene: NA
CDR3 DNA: TGTGCCAGCAGTTACAGGGCGGCAAGCTCCTACGAGCAGTACTTC
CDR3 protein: CASSYRAASSYEQYF

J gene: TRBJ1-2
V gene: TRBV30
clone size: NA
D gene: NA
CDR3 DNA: TGTGCCTGGAGCGACCCAGGGACGGGGGGCTACACCTTC
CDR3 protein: CAWSDPGTGGYTF

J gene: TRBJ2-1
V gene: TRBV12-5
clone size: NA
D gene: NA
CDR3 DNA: TGTGCTAGTGGTTTGGCCCATTACAATGAGCAGTTCTTC
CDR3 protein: CASGLAHYNEQFF

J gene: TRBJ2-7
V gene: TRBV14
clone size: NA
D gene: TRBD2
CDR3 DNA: TGTGCCAGCAGCCTGACTAGCGGGAGGGAGTACGAGCAGTACTTC
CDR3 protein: CASSLTSGREYEQYF

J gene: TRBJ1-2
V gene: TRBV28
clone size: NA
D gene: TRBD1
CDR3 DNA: TGTGCCAGCAGTCCCTCCGACGGGACAGGGGCCTATGGCTACACCTTC
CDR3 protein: CASSPSDGTGAYGYTF

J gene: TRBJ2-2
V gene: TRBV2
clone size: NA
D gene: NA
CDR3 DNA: TGTGCCAGCAGGACTGTGGTTACCGGGGAGCTGTTTTTT
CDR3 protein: CASRTVVTGELFF

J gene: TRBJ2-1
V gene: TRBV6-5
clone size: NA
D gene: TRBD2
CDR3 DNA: TGTGCCAGCAGTCCTTTGGGGGAGGGGAGGCATGAGCAGTTCTTC
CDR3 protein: CASSPLGEGRHEQFF

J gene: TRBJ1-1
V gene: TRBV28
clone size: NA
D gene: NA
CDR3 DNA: TGTGCCAGCAGTTTGGACAGTTGGGCTGAAGCTTTCTTT
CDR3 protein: CASSLDSWAEAFF

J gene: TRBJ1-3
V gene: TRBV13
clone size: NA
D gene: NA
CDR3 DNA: TGTGCCAGCAGCTTAGATTGGTCCGCGGGGTCAGGAAACACCATATATTTT
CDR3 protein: CASSLDWSAGSGNTIYF

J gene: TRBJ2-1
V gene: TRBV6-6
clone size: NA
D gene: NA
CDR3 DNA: TGTGCCAGCAGTTTGGGCACCACCTACAATGAGCAGTTCTTC
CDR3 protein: CASSLGTTYNEQFF

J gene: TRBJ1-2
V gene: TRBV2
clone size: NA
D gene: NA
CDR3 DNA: TGTGCCAGCAGTTCTCCAAACACCAATGGCTACACCTTC
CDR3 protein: CASSSPNTNGYTF

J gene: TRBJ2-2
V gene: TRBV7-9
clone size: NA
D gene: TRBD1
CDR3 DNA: TGTGCCAGCAGCTTAAACGGACAGGCCAGGGGCGGGGAGCTGTTTTTT
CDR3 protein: CASSLNGQARGGELFF

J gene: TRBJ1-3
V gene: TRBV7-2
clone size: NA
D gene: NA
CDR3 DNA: TGTGCCAGCAGCTCAACGGACAGCTCTGGAAACACCATATATTTT
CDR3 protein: CASSSTDSSGNTIYF

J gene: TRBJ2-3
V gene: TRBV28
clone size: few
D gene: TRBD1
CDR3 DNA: TGTGCCAGCAGTTCCCCGGGACAGCGACGGGATACGCAGTATTTT
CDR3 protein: CASSSPGQRRDTQYF

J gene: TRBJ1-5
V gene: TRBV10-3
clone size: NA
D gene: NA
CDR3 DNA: TGTGCCATCAGTGCAGGAGATCAGCCCCAGCATTTT
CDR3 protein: CAISAGDQPQHF

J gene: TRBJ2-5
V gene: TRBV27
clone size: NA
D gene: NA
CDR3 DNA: NA
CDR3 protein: CASSSSLAGWQETQYF

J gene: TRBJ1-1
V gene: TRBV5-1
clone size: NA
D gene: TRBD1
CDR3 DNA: TGCGCCAGCAGCTCGGGACAGAGTAACACTGAAGCTTTCTTT
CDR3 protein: CASSSGQSNTEAFF

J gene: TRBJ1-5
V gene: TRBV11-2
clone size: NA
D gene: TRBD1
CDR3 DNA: TGTGCCAGCAGCTTAGATTCCGGGACAGTGTCTCGTCAGCCCCAGCATTTT
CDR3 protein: CASSLDSGTVSRQPQHF

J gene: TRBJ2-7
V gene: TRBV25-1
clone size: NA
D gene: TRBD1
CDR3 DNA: TGTGCCAGCGGGACAGGGTCCTACGAGCAGTACTTC
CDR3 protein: CASGTGSYEQYF

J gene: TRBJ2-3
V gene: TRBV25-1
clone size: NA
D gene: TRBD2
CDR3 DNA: TGTGCCAGCAGTGAATCACTAGCGGGAGGCTTGGGAGATACGCAGTATTTT
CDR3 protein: CASSESLAGGLGDTQYF

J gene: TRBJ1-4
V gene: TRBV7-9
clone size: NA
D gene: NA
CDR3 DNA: TGTGCCAGCAGCTCCTGGACGAATAGAAATGAAAAACTGTTTTTT
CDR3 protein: CASSSWTNRNEKLFF

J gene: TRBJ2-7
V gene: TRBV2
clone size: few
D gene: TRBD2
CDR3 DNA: TGTGCCAGCCAAATAGCGGGAGGGACCTACGAGCAGTACTTC
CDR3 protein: CASQIAGGTYEQYF

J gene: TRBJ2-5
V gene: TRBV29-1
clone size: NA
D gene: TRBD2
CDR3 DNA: TGCAGCGTTGGGCGGGAGAGGCGAGAGACCCAGTACTTC
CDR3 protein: CSVGRERRETQYF

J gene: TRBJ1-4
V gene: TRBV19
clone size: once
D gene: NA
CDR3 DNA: TGTGCCAGTAGAGGCGGCTCAACTAATGAAAAACTGTTTTTT
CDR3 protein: CASRGGSTNEKLFF

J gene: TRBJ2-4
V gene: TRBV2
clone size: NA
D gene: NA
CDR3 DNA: TGTGCCAGCAGTGGACGGGACATTCAGTACTTC
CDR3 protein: CASSGRDIQYF

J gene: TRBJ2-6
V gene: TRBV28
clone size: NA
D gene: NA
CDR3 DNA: TGTGCCAGCGGTGCGGCCGAGAGCTCTGGGGCCAACGTCCTGACTTTC
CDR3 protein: CASGAAESSGANVLTF

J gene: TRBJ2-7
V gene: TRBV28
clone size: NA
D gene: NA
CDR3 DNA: TGTGCCAGCAGTTTATCAGGGGCGGGCGAGCAGTACTTC
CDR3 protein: CASSLSGAGEQYF

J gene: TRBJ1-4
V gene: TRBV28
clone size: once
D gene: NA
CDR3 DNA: TGTGCCAGCATGGGCAGGGGTTCTGAAAAACTGTTTTTT
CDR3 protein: CASMGRGSEKLFF

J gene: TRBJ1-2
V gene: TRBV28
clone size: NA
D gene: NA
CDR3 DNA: TGTGCCAGCATAGGAAGGACCAACTATGGCTACACCTTC
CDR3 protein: CASIGRTNYGYTF

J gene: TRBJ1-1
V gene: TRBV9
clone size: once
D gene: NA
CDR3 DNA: TGTGCCAGCAGCCCCTGGGCAGTGAACACTGAAGCTTTCTTT
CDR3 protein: CASSPWAVNTEAFF

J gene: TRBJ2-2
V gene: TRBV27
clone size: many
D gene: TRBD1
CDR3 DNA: TGTGCCAGCAGTTTTGTCTGGGGACAGGGGGCGGTCGGGGAGCTGTTTTTT
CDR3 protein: CASSFVWGQGAVGELFF

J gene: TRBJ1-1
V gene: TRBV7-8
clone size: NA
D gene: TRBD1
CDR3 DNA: TGTGCCAGCAGCCTCGACAGGGGGGAAGCTTTCTTT
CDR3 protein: CASSLDRGEAFF

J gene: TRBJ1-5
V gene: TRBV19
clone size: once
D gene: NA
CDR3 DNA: TGTGCCAGTAGTATAGGTGCCCCCCCCAATCAGCCCCAGCATTTT
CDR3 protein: CASSIGAPPNQPQHF

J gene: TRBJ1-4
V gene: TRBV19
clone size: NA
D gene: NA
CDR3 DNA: TGTGCCAGTGGTAAACAGGGACGAGGTCTTGAAAAACTGTTTTTT
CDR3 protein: CASGKQGRGLEKLFF

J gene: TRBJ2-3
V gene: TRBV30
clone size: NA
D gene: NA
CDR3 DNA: TGTGCCTGGAGTGTGGGGGCGGGAGTAGATCTAGATACGCAGTATTTT
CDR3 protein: CAWSVGAGVDLDTQYF

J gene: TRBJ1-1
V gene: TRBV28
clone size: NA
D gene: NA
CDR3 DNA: TGTGCCAGCCGGGGAGCCGTGAACACTGAAGCTTTCTTT
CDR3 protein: CASRGAVNTEAFF

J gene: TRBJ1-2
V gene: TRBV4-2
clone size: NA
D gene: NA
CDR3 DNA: TGTGCCAGCAGCTCTGGGGGCCCTGGCTACACCTTC
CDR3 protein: CASSSGGPGYTF

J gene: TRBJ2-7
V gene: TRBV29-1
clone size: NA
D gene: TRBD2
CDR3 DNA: TGCAGCGTAAAGCGGGAGGTCCCCTCCTACGAGCAGTACTTC
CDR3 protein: CSVKREVPSYEQYF

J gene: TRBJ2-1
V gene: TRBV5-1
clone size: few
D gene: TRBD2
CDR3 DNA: TGCGCCAGCAGTAGCGGGAGTGGGTACAATGAGCAGTTCTTC
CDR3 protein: CASSSGSGYNEQFF

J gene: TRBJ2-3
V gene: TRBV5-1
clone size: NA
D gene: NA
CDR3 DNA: TGCGCCAGCAGCTTCGGGCAGGGCAATACGCAGTATTTT
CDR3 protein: CASSFGQGNTQYF

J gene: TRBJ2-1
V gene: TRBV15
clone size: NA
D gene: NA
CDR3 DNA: TGTGCCACCACCCCCGGGCCAAGGGACAATGAGCAGTTCTTC
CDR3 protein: CATTPGPRDNEQFF

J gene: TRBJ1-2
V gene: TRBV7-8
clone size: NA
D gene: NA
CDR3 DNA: TGTGCCAGCAGCCCATTACACGGTGGTGGCTACACCTTC
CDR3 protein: CASSPLHGGGYTF

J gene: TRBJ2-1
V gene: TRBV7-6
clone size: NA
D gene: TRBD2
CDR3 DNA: TGTGCCAGCAGCTTTCGAAGCGGGAGGGGGGGCAATGAGCAGTTCTTC
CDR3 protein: CASSFRSGRGGNEQFF

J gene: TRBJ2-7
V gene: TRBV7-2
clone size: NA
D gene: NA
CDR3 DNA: TGTGCCAGCAGCTCCTCGGGCATAATCATCTACGAGCAGTACTTC
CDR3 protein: CASSSSGIIIYEQYF